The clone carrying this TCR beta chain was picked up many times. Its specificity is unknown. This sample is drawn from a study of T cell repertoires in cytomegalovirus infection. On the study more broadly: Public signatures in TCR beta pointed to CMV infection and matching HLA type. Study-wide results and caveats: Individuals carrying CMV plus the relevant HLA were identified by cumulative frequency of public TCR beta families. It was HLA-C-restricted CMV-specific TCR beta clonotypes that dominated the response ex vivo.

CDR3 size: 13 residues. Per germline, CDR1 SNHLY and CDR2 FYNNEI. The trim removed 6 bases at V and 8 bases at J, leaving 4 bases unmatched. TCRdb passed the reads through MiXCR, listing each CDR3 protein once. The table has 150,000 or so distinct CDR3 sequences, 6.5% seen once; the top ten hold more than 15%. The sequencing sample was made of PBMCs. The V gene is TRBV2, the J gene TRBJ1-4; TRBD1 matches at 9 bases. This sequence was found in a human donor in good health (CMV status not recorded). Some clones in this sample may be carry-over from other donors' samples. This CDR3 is CASSRDRDEKLFF. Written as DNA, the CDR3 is TGTGCCAGCAGCCGGGACAGGGACGAAAAACTGTTTTTT.